This TCR beta chain was observed in a study of shared clonotypes between healthy human individuals. V was clipped by 5 bases and J by 6 bases; unmatched bases: 10. The CDR3 totals 14 residues. The germline gives CDR1 SGHTA, CDR2 FQGNSA. Positively selected for CCR7, the CD45RO-negative cells used as naive CD8 cells excluded terminally differentiated effector memory CD45RA+ cells. TCRdb's copy holds only in-frame clones and misses some; the assay was immunoSEQ multiplex PCR. This table has about 1,900,000 clones, about 95% appearing once. The sequenced sample consisted of naive CD8+ T cells sorted from blood. The chain recombines TRBV7-2 with TRBJ2-7, with 7 bases lining up with TRBD2. This sequence originates from a man between 18 and 29 years old in good health. As DNA, the CDR3 is TGTGCCAGCAGCCTCTCGCGGGAGTATCGCGAGCAGTACTTC. Its translation: CASSLSREYREQYF.